Below, one T cell receptor beta chain is given with its context. Its antigen is unknown. The species here is mouse, which means the gene names and germline sequences are mouse ones. The sequence runs out 1 residue before the end of the CDR3; the remainder is reconstructed from the germline J gene. This sample stems from a study of tissue T cells after allogeneic stem cell transplantation (dated by TCRdb to between 2021 and 2024). Regarding the research as a whole: Using research autopsies of patients with and without GVHD, plus mouse models of GVHD, the study profiled TCR beta repertoires across many tissues. The human part of the study was a prospective observational study with no blinding and no randomization.

This sample's time point label indicates: mouse harvest day 7 after allogeneic transplant. Mouse grafts consisting of 10^7 T-cell-depleted bone marrow cells combined with 10^6 splenic CD5+ T cells were administered by tail vein injection. Mouse GVHD was modeled in a major MHC-mismatch B6 (H2b) into BALB/c (H2d) model, with tissues profiled at day 7 or 14. Mouse tissues and retro-orbital blood were harvested on day 7 or 14 post-transplant using separate sterile tools per animal; livers were flushed beforehand. Before genomic DNA was isolated with the DNeasy Blood & Tissue Kit, mouse tissues were minced with razor blades in buffered saline. The full study reports these points: Within patients, how anatomically similar the tissues were was a key factor in shaping TCR repertoire composition, regardless of disease or transplant status. Not many T cell clones showed up in more than one patient, yet clustering based on motifs uncovered repertoire signatures that were shared across patients in a tissue-specific way. Blood and spleen T cells captured only a limited portion of the TCR repertoire detected in tissues, in both patients and mice. The patient cohort was small and varied clinically, and sampling depth was recognized as a limitation. The study did not establish which tissue TCRs were alloreactive or antigen-specific, and some clones may have been host cells that persisted.

CDR1 KGHPV and CDR2 FQNQEV were looked up in the germline V gene (reference sequence). Trimming takes 4 bases from V and 7 bases from J, and the germline ends sit 15 bases apart. The CDR3 sequence holds 14 residues, the cysteine and phenylalanine included. Part of the CDR3 DNA is given, 39 bases translated from base 1. Library generation was performed with the immunoSEQ multiplex PCR assay. TCRbeta CDR3 sequencing was performed at survey depth by Adaptive Biotechnologies, and CDR3 sequences, V/J genes, productive frequency and template counts were reported. Amplification of TCR beta CDR3 regions started from genomic DNA instead of RNA. In the paper's pipeline: Pairwise repertoire overlap between tissues was quantified with Jensen-Shannon divergence, where 1 means complete divergence and 0 identical. Tissues were clustered by single-linkage agglomerative hierarchical clustering of pairwise JSD values, and the clustering results were displayed as dendrograms. GLIPH2 was applied to all patient samples using simulation_depth 1000, kmer_min_depth 3, and cdr3_length_cutoff 8, and only groups with more than two unique CDR3s were retained. A standardized tissue-overlap score was calculated by extrapolating Jaccard GLIPH-group overlap across patients to a standard repertoire size of 1000 clones. Associations of diversity with clinical or experimental variables used linear mixed-effect models with tissue fixed effects and individual random effects. Imported from immuneACCESS, the table was reduced by TCRdb to in-frame sequences with V and J called. These copies leave out some clones; in studies compared against another copy, an unresolved V gene accounts for under half, and the cause of the remainder is not known. V and J calls and clone size are those listed in that table; D and trimming were worked out from the DNA. This sample holds over 7,000 clones; approximately 47% were observed only once. Over 7% of the sample comes from the top ten.

This sequence originates from a female BALB/c mouse given C57BL/6 T cells with graft-versus-host disease after an allogeneic hematopoietic cell transplant. Recombination joined TRBV26 with TRBJ2-4, with an unclear D gene assignment. What was sequenced was gut tissue. The CDR3 reads CASSPPGKEDTLYF. The covered CDR3 bases are TGTGCCAGCAGTCCCCCGGGGAAGGAGGACACCTTGTAC. This CDR3, with the reference TRBV26 and TRBJ2-4 proteins standing in past its ends, gives the full variable domain NSKVIQTPRYLVKGQGQKAKMRCIPEKGHPVVFWYQQNKNNEFKFLINFQNQEVLQQIDMTEKRFSAECPSNSPCSLEIQSSEAGDSALYLCASSPPGKEDTLYFGAGTRLSVL.